Detailed here is one TCR beta chain. The data are from a study of blood T cell repertoires in COVID-19. Study information: From the United States, Italy and Spain came samples of acute and convalescent COVID-19. T cells, B-cell-depleted T cells, or PBMCs provided the cDNA or gDNA that served as material.

Clones were read by immunoSEQ multiplex PCR, and TCRdb kept only the in-frame ones, dropping some. The profile shows 250,000 to 300,000 clones, around 91% of them singletons. J lost 9 bases, V lost 4 bases, and 7 bases had no gene match. Per the germline V gene, CDR1 is MDHEN and CDR2 is SYDVKM. CDR3 length: 14 residues. The sequenced material came from peripheral blood. The chain is built from TRBV28 and TRBJ1-1, with 11 nucleotides matching TRBD1. This clonotype originated in an older woman with acute or convalescent COVID-19. Written as DNA, the CDR3 is TGTGCCAGCAGTTCAGGCTCGGACAGGGGGCAAGCTTTCTTT. This gives the protein CASSSGSDRGQAFF.